These T cell receptor beta chains were read from a single sample in a study of a mutant IDH1 vaccine in newly diagnosed glioma. Here immunoSEQ multiplex PCR was the method, and the copy in TCRdb shows in-frame clones only, minus some. The table shows roughly 32,000 clones, with around nine tenths occurring only once. These receptors are not linked to any known antigen. This material consisted of PBMCs, taken from a glioma patient whose treatment included an IDH1 peptide vaccine. The receptors shown here come from a woman between 25 and 40 years old with glioma. The CDR3 runs from the conserved cysteine through the conserved F or W. The D gene is left open where the match is weak. Only some rows state a clone size, as once, few, many or a class for expanded clones.

V,J,size,D,DNA,CDR3
TRBV9,TRBJ1-4,.,TRBD1,TGTGCCAGCAGCGTAGGGGACAGGGAGAATGAAAAACTGTTTTTT,CASSVGDRENEKLFF
TRBV10-3,TRBJ1-5,.,.,TGTGCCATCAGTGAGGAGGCAGGGAATCAGCCCCAGCATTTT,CAISEEAGNQPQHF
TRBV4-1,TRBJ2-7,.,.,TGCGCCAGCAGCCCCTCCGGGATTCCTGGGGCCGAGCAGTACTTC,CASSPSGIPGAEQYF
TRBV2,TRBJ1-5,.,.,TGTGCCAGCAGGGGTGCCTTTCCGGGAAATCAGCCCCAGCATTTT,CASRGAFPGNQPQHF
TRBV5-4,TRBJ2-7,.,TRBD1,TGTGCCAGCAGCTTAGACAGGGGGCTCTCCTACGAGCAGTACTTC,CASSLDRGLSYEQYF
TRBV7-2,TRBJ1-5,.,.,TGTGCCAGCAGCACAGAGAGCAATCAGCCCCAGCATTTT,CASSTESNQPQHF
TRBV2,TRBJ1-2,.,.,TGTGCCAGCAGGAGGGCATTCCAATATGCCTACACCTTC,CASRRAFQYAYTF
TRBV6-1,TRBJ2-7,few,.,TGTGCCAGCAGTGACATATTCTCCTACGAGCAGTACTTC,CASSDIFSYEQYF
TRBV5-6,TRBJ2-5,.,.,TGTGCCAGCAGCTTGATGGAGACCCAGTACTTC,CASSLMETQYF
TRBV6-5,TRBJ1-5,.,.,TGTGCCAGCAGTCCCGGCGCAGGGCGGGCTCAGCCCCAGCATTTT,CASSPGAGRAQPQHF
TRBV2,TRBJ1-2,.,.,TGTGCCAGTCAGGCGGGATATGGCTACACCTTC,CASQAGYGYTF
TRBV29-1,TRBJ2-7,.,TRBD1,TGCAGCGCCGCAAATAGACAGGGGTACGAGCAGTACTTC,CSAANRQGYEQYF
TRBV6-5,TRBJ1-2,.,TRBD1,TGTGCCAGCAGCCTTTCCGGGACAGCCTATGGCTACACCTTC,CASSLSGTAYGYTF
TRBV4-1,TRBJ1-2,.,.,TGCGCCAGCAGCCAAGGAGACAGTCGAACCTATGGCTACACCTTC,CASSQGDSRTYGYTF
TRBV6-6,TRBJ1-5,.,TRBD1,TGTGCCAGCAGTGGAACCGGGACAGGGGATCAGCCCCAGCATTTT,CASSGTGTGDQPQHF
TRBV5-1,TRBJ1-1,.,.,TGCGCCAGCAGCCCCTACGGGAACACTGAAGCTTTCTTT,CASSPYGNTEAFF
TRBV14,TRBJ1-1,few,TRBD1,TGTGCCAGCAGCCAATTAACAGGGGTCATGAACACTGAAGCTTTCTTT,CASSQLTGVMNTEAFF
TRBV6-5,TRBJ1-6,.,.,TGTGCCAGCAAACTGGAATATAATTCACCCCTCCACTTT,CASKLEYNSPLHF
TRBV6-1,TRBJ1-6,.,TRBD1,TGTGCCAGCAGTGAGATCCCGACAGGGAATTCACCCCTCCACTTT,CASSEIPTGNSPLHF
TRBV25-1,TRBJ1-2,.,.,TGTGCCAGCAGTGAATCCACAGGGCCCTCCTATGGCTACACCTTC,CASSESTGPSYGYTF
TRBV30,TRBJ1-2,.,.,TGTGCCTGGAGTGAGCCTGAAGCGTACACCTTC,CAWSEPEAYTF
TRBV10-2,TRBJ1-2,once,.,TGCGCCAGCAGTTTGGACGGTCGGGGCTACACCTTC,CASSLDGRGYTF
TRBV4-1,TRBJ1-1,.,TRBD1,TGCGCCAGCAGCCAACTAGGACAGGGAGGAGGGCAGAACACTGAAGCTTTCTTT,CASSQLGQGGGQNTEAFF
TRBV4-1,TRBJ1-5,.,.,TGCGCCAGCAGCCAAGCCGACAGAAACAATCAGCCCCAGCATTTT,CASSQADRNNQPQHF
TRBV7-2,TRBJ2-5,.,.,TGTGCCAGCAGCTCTACTAGAATAGAGGAGACCCAGTACTTC,CASSSTRIEETQYF
TRBV7-9,TRBJ1-1,few,.,TGTGCCAGCAGCCTACGGGCATTCGAGGCGAGCACTGAAGCTTTCTTT,CASSLRAFEASTEAFF
TRBV6-5,TRBJ1-1,.,TRBD1,TGTGCCAGCAGCCGGACAGGGCGGGCTTTCTTT,CASSRTGRAFF
TRBV5-1,TRBJ2-7,.,.,TGCGCCAGCAGCCGAGAGGGGGGGGATTACGAGCAGTACTTC,CASSREGGDYEQYF
TRBV29-1,TRBJ2-2,.,.,TGCAGCGTTGAGTATCTGGCCACCGGGGAGCTGTTTTTT,CSVEYLATGELFF
TRBV18,TRBJ2-3,.,TRBD2,TGTGCCAGCTCACTCGGGGGGAGCACAGATACGCAGTATTTT,CASSLGGSTDTQYF
TRBV4-3,TRBJ1-2,.,TRBD1,TGCGCCAGCAGCCCTACCATGACAGGGTATGGCTACACCTTC,CASSPTMTGYGYTF
TRBV5-1,TRBJ2-1,few,TRBD2,TGCGCCAGCAGCTTTCTAGCGGGGGGGCCCAATGAGCAGTTCTTC,CASSFLAGGPNEQFF
TRBV2,TRBJ1-1,.,.,TGTGCCAGCAATACGAGGGGGACTGAAGCTTTCTTT,CASNTRGTEAFF
TRBV23-1,TRBJ2-2,.,TRBD2,TGCGCCAGCCACCGGGGGGGTTTCGGGGAGCTGTTTTTT,CASHRGGFGELFF
TRBV14,TRBJ1-2,.,.,TGTGCCAGCAGCCGATTTACTGGGGTGAATCAGGGCTACACCTTC,CASSRFTGVNQGYTF
TRBV18,TRBJ2-5,once,.,TGTGCCAGCTCACCACTGATTAGGGGGGAGACCCAGTACTTC,CASSPLIRGETQYF
TRBV7-8,TRBJ2-5,.,TRBD1,TGTGCCAGCAGCTTTCCGGACAGGGGCTTTGGAGAGACCCAGTACTTC,CASSFPDRGFGETQYF